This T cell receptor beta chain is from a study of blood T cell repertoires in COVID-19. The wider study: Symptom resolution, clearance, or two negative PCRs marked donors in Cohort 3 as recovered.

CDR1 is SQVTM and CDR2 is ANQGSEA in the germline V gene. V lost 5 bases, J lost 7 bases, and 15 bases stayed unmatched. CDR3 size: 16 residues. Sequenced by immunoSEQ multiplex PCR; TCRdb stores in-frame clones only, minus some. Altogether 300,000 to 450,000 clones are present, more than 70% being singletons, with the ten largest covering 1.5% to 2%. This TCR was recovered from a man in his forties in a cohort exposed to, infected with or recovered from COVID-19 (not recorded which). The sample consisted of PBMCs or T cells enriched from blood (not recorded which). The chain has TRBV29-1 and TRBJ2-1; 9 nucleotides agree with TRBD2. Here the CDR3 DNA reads TGCAGCGTTCGAGAGAACTTAGCGGGAGAACGGAATGAGCAGTTCTTC. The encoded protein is CSVRENLAGERNEQFF.